The T cell receptor (beta chain) under discussion was sequenced for a study of T cell responses to AZD1222 COVID-19 vaccine. Study information: Recipients boosted at about 4 weeks or about 12 weeks are pooled. Study results and caveats: After two AZD1222 doses, spike-specific TCR breadth and depth rose versus day 0.

Some clones are missing from TCRdb's copy, which holds only in-frame ones; the method was immunoSEQ multiplex PCR. This sample has 75,000 to 100,000 clones; around 90% occur once, and the top ten carry under 6.5%. V was trimmed by 4 bases and J by 0 bases, leaving 12 bases between them. The CDR3 runs to 16 residues. Germline lookup yields CDR1 KGHDR and CDR2 SFDVKD. A word on this clone: Its antigen is not identified.

This receptor was taken from an adult in good health. The input for sequencing was peripheral blood, taken on day 0 of AZD1222 vaccination. This chain joins TRBV24-1 and TRBJ2-1, with D maybe TRBD1 (7 bases). CDR3: CATSDPGGSSYNEQFF. The CDR3 DNA follows: TGTGCCACCAGTGACCCAGGGGGGAGCTCCTACAATGAGCAGTTCTTC.